The clone carrying this T cell receptor (beta chain) was counted once. This CDR3 region has 16 residues. The J segment lost 5 bases and the V segment lost 7 bases, leaving 17 bases of the junction unmatched. Germline CDR1 and CDR2: SGHRS and YFSETQ. In the authors' methods: Reference gene primer amplification gave estimated nucleated cell counts. Clones were read by immunoSEQ multiplex PCR, and TCRdb kept only the in-frame ones, dropping some. V and J calls and clone size are as listed in that table; D and trimming were resolved from the DNA. The sample holds fewer than 250,000 clones, approximately 83% seen once. This entry belongs to a study of blood T cell repertoires in COVID-19. About the research overall: The samples span acute and convalescent COVID-19 from the United States, Italy and Spain. From T cells, B-cell-depleted T cells, or PBMCs came the material, which was cDNA or gDNA.

This sequence originates from a woman aged 40 to 50 with active or convalescent COVID-19. The chain couples TRBV5-1 to TRBJ1-1, with TRBD1 identical over 7 bases. The sequenced sample was peripheral blood. CDR3: CASRVEAGGSGTEAFF. The CDR3 DNA is TGCGCCAGCCGTGTTGAAGCAGGGGGGAGTGGGACTGAAGCTTTCTTT. Based on the CDR3 plus reference TRBV5-1 and TRBJ1-1, the full variable domain is KAGVTQTPRYLIKTRGQQVTLSCSPISGHRSVSWYQQTPGQGLQFLFEYFSETQRNKGNFPGRFSGRQFSNSRSEMNVSTLELGDSALYLCASRVEAGGSGTEAFFGQGTRLTVV.